A single sample is the source of the 4 T cell receptor beta chains below, sequenced in a study of cytomegalovirus exposure and HLA in healthy donors. TCRdb's copy holds only in-frame clones and misses some; the assay was immunoSEQ multiplex PCR. The repertoire consists of a few hundred thousand clones, with 86% occurring once and the leading ten covering over 0.95%. The sample consisted of PBMCs. The receptors derive from a woman under 30 in good health and CMV-seronegative.

V usage is TRBV19 and J usage is TRBJ2-3; D gene unclear. The ends were cut back, 4 bases at V and 4 bases at J, with 9 bases in the middle. Germline V gives CDR1 LNHDA, CDR2 SQIVND (reference sequence). This CDR3 spans 13 amino acids. CDR3 bases: TGTGCCAGTAGTAGCGGCTCCGCAGATACGCAGTATTTT. Protein product: CASSSGSADTQYF. Looking up the rest from reference TRBV19 and TRBJ2-3 gives the full variable domain: DGGITQSPKYLFRKEGQNVTLSCEQNLNHDAMYWYRQDPGQGLRLIYYSQIVNDFQKGDIAEGYSVSREKKESFPLTVTSAQKNPTAFYLCASSSGSADTQYFGPGTRLTVL.

The chain employs TRBV28 and TRBJ1-1, with 7 bases identical to TRBD1. The junction had 9 bases not matched to a gene; V was cut back by 4 bases and J by 1 base. Looked up from germline, CDR1 is MDHEN and CDR2 is SYDVKM. The length of the CDR3 is 16 residues. The CDR3 DNA reads TGTGCCAGCAGTTCCCGGGCAGGGGGAGGGAACACTGAAGCTTTCTTT. Protein product: CASSSRAGGGNTEAFF.

V is TRBV7-2 and J is TRBJ1-2; TRBD1 matches 8 bases. The CDR3 contains 16 residues. Unmatched junction bases numbered 9, after V lost 3 bases and J lost 3 bases. Germline V gene data show CDR1 as SGHTA and CDR2 as FQGNSA. The CDR3 loop reads CASSLNRGVKDYGYTF. CDR3 nucleotide sequence: TGTGCCAGCAGCTTGAACAGGGGGGTCAAAGACTATGGCTACACCTTC.

The rearrangement joins TRBV9 to TRBJ2-7; 7 bases are a match to TRBD1. Trimming at V came to 0 bases and at J to 6 bases, leaving 12 bases not matched to a gene. The germline CDR1 and CDR2 sequences are SGDLS and YYNGEE. This CDR3 region has 16 residues. CDR3 DNA sequence: TGTGCCAGCAGCGTAGAGGCGAGACAGGGTATGCTCGAGCAGTACTTC. This sequence encodes CASSVEARQGMLEQYF.